This TCR beta chain was recovered during a study of tumor and adjacent non-tumor tissue in lung cancer. Overall study findings and caveats: Compared with tumor, normal lung showed significantly lower TCR diversity. In normal lung, the top 100 clones were significantly more dominant than in tumor.

The library came from three nested PCR rounds adapted from ARM-PCR protocols. TCRdb re-derived calls from the multiplex PCR reads in MiXCR, one entry per CDR3 protein. The table shows about 110,000 distinct CDR3 sequences, with 50% to 70% occurring only once. Per the germline V gene, CDR1 is SEHNR and CDR2 is FQNEAQ (reference sequence). The V and J ends lost 4 bases and 1 base respectively, with 13 bases between them. This CDR3 comprises 16 residues. This clonotype showed up just a few times. The target antigen is unknown. The template was RNA from unsorted bulk tissue. Distant lung tissue was collected more than 3 cm away from the tumor edge.

The chain carries TRBV7-9 and TRBJ2-2, with D possibly being TRBD2 (5 bases). The sequenced sample was distant non-tumor lung tissue. The sequence came from a man in his sixties with non-small cell lung cancer. The CDR3 DNA follows: TGTGCCAGCAGCTCACCCCCCGGGGAGAACACCGGGGAGCTGTTTTTT. This sequence encodes CASSSPPGENTGELFF.